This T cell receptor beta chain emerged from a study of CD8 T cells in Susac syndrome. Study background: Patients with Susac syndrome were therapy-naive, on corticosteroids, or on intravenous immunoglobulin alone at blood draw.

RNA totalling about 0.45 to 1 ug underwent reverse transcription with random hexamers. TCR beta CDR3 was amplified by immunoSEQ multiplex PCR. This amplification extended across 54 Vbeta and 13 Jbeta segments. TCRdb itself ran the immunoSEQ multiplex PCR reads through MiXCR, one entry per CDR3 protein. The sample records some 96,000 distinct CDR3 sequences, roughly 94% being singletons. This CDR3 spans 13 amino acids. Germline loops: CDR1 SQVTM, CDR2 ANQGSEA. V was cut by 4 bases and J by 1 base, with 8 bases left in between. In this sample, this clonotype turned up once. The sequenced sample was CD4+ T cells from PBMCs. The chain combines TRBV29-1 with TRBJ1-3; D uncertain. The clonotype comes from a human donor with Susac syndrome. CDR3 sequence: CSVGAGSGNTIYF. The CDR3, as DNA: TGCAGCGTTGGGGCTGGATCTGGAAACACCATATATTTT.